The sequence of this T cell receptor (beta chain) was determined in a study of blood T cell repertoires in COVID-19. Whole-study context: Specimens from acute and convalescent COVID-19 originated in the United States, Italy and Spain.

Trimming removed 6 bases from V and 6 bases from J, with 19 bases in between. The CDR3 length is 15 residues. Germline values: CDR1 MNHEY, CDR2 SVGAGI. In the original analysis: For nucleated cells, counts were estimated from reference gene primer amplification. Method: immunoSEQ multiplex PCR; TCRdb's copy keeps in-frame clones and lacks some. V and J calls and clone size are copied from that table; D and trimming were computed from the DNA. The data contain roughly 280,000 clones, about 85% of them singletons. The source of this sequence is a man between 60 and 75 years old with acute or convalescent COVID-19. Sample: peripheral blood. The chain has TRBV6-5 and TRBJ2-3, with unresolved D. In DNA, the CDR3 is TGTGCCAGCAGCTACAACAGCTGGTCGTCTGATACGCAGTATTTT. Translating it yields CASSYNSWSSDTQYF.